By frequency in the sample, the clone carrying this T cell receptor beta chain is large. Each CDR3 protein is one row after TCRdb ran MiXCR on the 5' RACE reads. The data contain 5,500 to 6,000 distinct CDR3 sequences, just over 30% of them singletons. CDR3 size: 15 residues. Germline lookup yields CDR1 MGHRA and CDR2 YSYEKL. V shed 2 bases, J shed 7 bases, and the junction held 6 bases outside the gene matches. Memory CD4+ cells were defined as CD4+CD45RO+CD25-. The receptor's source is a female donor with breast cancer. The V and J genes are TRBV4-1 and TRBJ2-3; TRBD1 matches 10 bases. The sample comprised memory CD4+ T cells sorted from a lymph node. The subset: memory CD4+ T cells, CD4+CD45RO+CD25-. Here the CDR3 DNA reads TGCGCCAGCAGCCAACCTAGACAGGGGGCATATACGCAGTATTTT. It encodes CASSQPRQGAYTQYF.